This T cell receptor beta chain was captured in a study of blood T cell repertoires in COVID-19. The method was immunoSEQ multiplex PCR; TCRdb's version includes in-frame clones alone and lacks a portion of them. Of approximately 310,000 clones listed, around 90% were seen once; the top ten hold 5.2%. Germline V lookup: CDR1 MNHEY, CDR2 SVGEGT. This CDR3 comprises 18 residues. V shed 0 bases and J shed 1 base, with 16 bases lying between them. The J gene is TRBJ2-1, the V gene TRBV6-2 or TRBV6-3, with a tentative D call TRBD1 (6 bases). Sequenced: PBMCs or T cells enriched from blood (not recorded which). This receptor was identified in a man aged 55 to 70 who had recovered from COVID-19. The CDR3 here is CASSYSINRAISYNEQFF. Here the CDR3 DNA reads TGTGCCAGCAGTTACTCGATAAACAGGGCGATTTCCTACAATGAGCAGTTCTTC.